The rows below give T cell receptor beta chains drawn from one sample of a study of OX40 agonist ivuxolimab in advanced cancers. Generated by immunoSEQ multiplex PCR, the TCRdb table keeps only in-frame clones and is missing some. The repertoire has tens of thousands of clones, 70% to 90% of them found once; the top ten carry 1.5% to 2%. The sample in question was CD4+ or CD8+ T cells sorted from blood, obtained in a trial of the OX40 agonist ivuxolimab. The receptors were gathered from an adult with an advanced solid tumor such as melanoma, head and neck, liver or kidney cancer. The conserved cysteine and the conserved F or W are not part of the CDR3 here.

v_gene,j_gene,CDR3aa
TRBV4-2,TRBJ1-1,ASSREAQGAQGEAF
TRBV11-3,TRBJ2-7,ASSLFYEQH
TRBV5-1,TRBJ1-1,ASSWTEGNTEAF
TRBV27,TRBJ2-1,ASSPRFSYNEQF
TRBV28,TRBJ1-5,ASSFSGQGVGQPQH
TRBV21-1,TRBJ1-4,ASSRQGARRKLF
TRBV7-9,TRBJ2-1,ASSFSRTSGKNYNEQF
TRBV10-3,TRBJ2-2,AIKDANTGELF
TRBV29-1,TRBJ1-2,SVGRGPDYGYT
TRBV19,TRBJ1-5,ASSMWDSTYQPQH
TRBV27,TRBJ2-7,ASRPHAEGYEQY
TRBV5-1,TRBJ2-1,ASSSYDWQQF
TRBV28,TRBJ1-2,ASSLSGGGYT
TRBV27,TRBJ1-1,ASSRRDRENTEAF
TRBV18,TRBJ2-5,ASSFLGTGGQETQY
TRBV6-5,TRBJ1-2,ASSYSYENYGYT
TRBV28,TRBJ2-1,ASSPFSGSSYNEQF
TRBV6-4,TRBJ2-2,ASSDDFGELF
TRBV11-3,TRBJ2-7,ASRKGASYEQY
TRBV18,TRBJ2-1,ASSPPLAGGNYNEQF
TRBV5-5,TRBJ2-7,ASSAYRGLDPNEQY
TRBV2,TRBJ2-2,ASTRDGTNTGELF
TRBV2,TRBJ2-5,ASSQGLAAQETQY
TRBV5-6,TRBJ2-5,ASSFRDVEETQY
TRBV12-1,TRBJ1-1,ASSFGRQVLNTEAF
TRBV11-2,TRBJ2-5,ASSLAGDETQY
TRBV10-3,TRBJ2-3,AITSGLAGVRDTQY
TRBV11-3,TRBJ1-2,ASSLVGAEDGYT
TRBV5-5,TRBJ2-6,ASSPPLWGANVLT
TRBV19,TRBJ1-5,ASSLNLGQVSNQPQH
TRBV5-8,TRBJ2-3,ASSPGGGAKWTQY